This T cell receptor (beta chain) derives from a study of a mutant IDH1 vaccine in newly diagnosed glioma. Study overall: The therapy given earlier, which was standard therapy, consisted of radiotherapy, temozolomide, or both, and most of the patients received both. Whole-study results and caveats: The study observed vaccine-induced immune responses in approximately 93% of patients.

Profiling relied on immunoSEQ multiplex PCR, and the TCRdb table lists in-frame clones only, not all of them. The profile covers 92,000 or so clones, with more than 65% appearing a single time and 5% to 5.5% taken by the ten largest. About this clone itself: Its specificity is not known.

As to time point: baseline, week 1 (first vaccination visit). Treatment given: pre-vaccination baseline after standard-of-care therapy. The sequence derives from a middle-aged man with glioma. Some clones in this sample may be carry-over from other donors' samples. The sample consisted of PBMCs, taken from a glioma patient treated with radiotherapy, temozolomide or both.

CDR3 bases: TGTGCCAGCAGCTTACCGGGACAGGGGTTAAACGAGCAGTACTTC. Protein product: CASSLPGQGLNEQYF. This chain links TRBV5-6 with TRBJ2-7; TRBD1 matches 10 bases. The V and J ends lost 2 bases and 5 bases, in that order; junction bases with no gene match: 7. CDR1 and CDR2 (germline): SGHDT, YYEEEE. This CDR3 contains 15 residues. Full variable domain (outside the CDR3, taken from reference TRBV5-6 and TRBJ2-7): DAGVTQSPTHLIKTRGQQVTLRCSPKSGHDTVSWYQQALGQGPQFIFQYYEEEERQRGNFPDRFSGHQFPNYSSELNVNALLLGDSALYLCASSLPGQGLNEQYFGPGTRLTVT.